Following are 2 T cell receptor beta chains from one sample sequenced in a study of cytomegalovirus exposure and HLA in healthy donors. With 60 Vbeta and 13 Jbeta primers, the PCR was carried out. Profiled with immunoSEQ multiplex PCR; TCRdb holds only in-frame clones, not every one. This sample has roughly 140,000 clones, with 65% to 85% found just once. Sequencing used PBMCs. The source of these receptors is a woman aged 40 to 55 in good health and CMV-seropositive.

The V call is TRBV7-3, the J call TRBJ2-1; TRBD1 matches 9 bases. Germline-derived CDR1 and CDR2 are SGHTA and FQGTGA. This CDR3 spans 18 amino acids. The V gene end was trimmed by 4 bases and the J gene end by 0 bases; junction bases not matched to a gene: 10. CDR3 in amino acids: CASSSRDRVQSSYNEQFF. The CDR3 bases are TGTGCCAGCAGCTCGAGGGACAGGGTTCAGAGCTCCTACAATGAGCAGTTCTTC.

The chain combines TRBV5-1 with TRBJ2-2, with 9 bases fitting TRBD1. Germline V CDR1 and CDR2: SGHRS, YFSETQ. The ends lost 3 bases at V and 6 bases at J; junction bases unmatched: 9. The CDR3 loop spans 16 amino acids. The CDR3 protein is CASSSSDRGGSGELFF. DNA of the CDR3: TGCGCCAGCAGCTCCTCGGACAGGGGTGGTTCCGGGGAGCTGTTTTTT.